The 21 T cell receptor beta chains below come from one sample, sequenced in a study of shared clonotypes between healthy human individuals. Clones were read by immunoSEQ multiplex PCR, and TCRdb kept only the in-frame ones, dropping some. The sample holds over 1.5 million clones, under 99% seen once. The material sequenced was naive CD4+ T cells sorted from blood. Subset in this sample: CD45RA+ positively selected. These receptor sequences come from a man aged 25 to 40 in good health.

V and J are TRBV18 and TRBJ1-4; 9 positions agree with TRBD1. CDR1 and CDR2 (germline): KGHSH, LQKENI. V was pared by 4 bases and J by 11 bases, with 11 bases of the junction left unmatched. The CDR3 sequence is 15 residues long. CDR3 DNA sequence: TGTGCCAGCTCACTATCACAGGGGGCAGTGCGGAAACTGTTTTTT. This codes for CASSLSQGAVRKLFF.

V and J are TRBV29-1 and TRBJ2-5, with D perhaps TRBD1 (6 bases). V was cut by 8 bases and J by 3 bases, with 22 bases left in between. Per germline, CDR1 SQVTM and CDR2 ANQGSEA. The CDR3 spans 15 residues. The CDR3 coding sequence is TGCAGCTGTCCCCGACAGGATGGGTTGGAAGAGACCCAGTACTTC. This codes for CSCPRQDGLEETQYF.

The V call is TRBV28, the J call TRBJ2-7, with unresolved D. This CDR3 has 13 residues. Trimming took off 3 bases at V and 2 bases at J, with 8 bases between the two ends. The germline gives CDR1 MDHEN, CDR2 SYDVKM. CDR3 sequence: CASSFRNPYEQYF. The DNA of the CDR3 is TGTGCCAGCAGTTTCCGGAACCCCTACGAGCAGTACTTC. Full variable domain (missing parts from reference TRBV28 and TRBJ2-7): DVKVTQSSRYLVKRTGEKVFLECVQDMDHENMFWYRQDPGLGLRLIYFSYDVKMKEKGDIPEGYSVSREKKERFSLILESASTNQTSMYLCASSFRNPYEQYFGPGTRLTVT.

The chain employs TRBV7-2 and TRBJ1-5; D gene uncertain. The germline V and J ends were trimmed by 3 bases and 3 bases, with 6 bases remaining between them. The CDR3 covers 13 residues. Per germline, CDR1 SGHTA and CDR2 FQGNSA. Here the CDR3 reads CASSLSYNQPQHF. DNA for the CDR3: TGTGCCAGCAGCTTGTCGTACAATCAGCCCCAGCATTTT. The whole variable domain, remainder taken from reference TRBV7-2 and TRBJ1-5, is GAGVSQSPSNKVTEKGKDVELRCDPISGHTALYWYRQSLGQGLEFLIYFQGNSAPDKSGLPSDRFSAERTGGSVSTLTIQRTQQEDSAVYLCASSLSYNQPQHFGDGTRLSIL.

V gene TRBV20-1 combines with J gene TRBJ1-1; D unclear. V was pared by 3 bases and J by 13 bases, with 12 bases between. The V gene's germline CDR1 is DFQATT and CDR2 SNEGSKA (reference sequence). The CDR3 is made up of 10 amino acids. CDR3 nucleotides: TGCAGTGCTAGGAACTCGGGCGGTTTCTTT. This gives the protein CSARNSGGFF.

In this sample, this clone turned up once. CDR3 nucleotides: TGCGCCAGCAGCCAAGTAGGGACAGGGGAGAACACTGAAGCTTTCTTT. Translated: CASSQVGTGENTEAFF. The chain is built from TRBV4-3 and TRBJ1-1, with 10 bases fitting TRBD1. Germline assignment: CDR1 LGHNA and CDR2 YSLEER. The junction had 3 bases not matched to a gene; V was cut back by 1 base and J by 1 base. The CDR3 has 16 residues.

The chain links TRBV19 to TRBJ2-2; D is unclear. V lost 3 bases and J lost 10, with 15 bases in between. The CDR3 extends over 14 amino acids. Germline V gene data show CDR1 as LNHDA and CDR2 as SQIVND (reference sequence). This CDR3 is CASSIERLSEELFF. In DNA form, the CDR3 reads TGTGCCAGTAGTATCGAGAGACTGTCGGAGGAGCTGTTTTTT.

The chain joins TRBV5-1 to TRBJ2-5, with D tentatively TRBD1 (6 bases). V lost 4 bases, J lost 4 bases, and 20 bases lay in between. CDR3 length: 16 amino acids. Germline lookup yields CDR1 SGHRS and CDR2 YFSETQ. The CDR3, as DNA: TGCGCCAGCAGCCAAAGGGACAAAGGCATTGGAGAGACCCAGTACTTC. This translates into CASSQRDKGIGETQYF.

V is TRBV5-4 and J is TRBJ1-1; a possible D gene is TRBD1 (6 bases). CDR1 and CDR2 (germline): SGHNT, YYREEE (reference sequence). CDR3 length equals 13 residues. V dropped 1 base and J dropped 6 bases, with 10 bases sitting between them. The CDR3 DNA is TGTGCCAGCAGCTTGAGGGGGGTCGCTGAAGCTTTCTTT. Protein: CASSLRGVAEAFF.

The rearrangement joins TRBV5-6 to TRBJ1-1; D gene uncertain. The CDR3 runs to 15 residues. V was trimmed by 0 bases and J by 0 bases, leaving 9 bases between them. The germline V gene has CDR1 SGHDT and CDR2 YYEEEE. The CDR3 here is CASSLVGDMNTEAFF. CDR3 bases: TGTGCCAGCAGCTTGGTCGGGGATATGAACACTGAAGCTTTCTTT.

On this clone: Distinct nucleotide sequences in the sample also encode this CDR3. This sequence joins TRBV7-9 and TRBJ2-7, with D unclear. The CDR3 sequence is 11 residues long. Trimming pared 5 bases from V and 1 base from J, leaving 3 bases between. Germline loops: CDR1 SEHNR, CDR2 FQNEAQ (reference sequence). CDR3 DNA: TGTGCCAGCAGCCCGTCCTACGAGCAGTACTTC. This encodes CASSPSYEQYF.

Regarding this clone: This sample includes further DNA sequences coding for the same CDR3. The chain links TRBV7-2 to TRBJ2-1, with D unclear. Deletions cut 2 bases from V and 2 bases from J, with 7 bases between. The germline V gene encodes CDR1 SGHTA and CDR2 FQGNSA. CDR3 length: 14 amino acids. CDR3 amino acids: CASSLTATYNEQFF. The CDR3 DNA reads TGTGCCAGCAGCTTAACGGCCACCTACAATGAGCAGTTCTTC.

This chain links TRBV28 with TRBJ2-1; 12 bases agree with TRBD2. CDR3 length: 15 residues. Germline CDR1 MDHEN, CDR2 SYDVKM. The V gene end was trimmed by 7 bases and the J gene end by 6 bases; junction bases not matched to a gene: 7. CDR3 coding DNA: TGTGCCAGCAACCGACTAGCGGGAGTATTCAATGAGCAGTTCTTC. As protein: CASNRLAGVFNEQFF.

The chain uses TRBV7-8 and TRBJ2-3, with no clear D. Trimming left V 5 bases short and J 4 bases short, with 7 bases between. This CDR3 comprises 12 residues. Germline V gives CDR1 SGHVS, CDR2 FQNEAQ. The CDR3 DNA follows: TGTGCCAGCAGCCCCCATGCAGATACGCAGTATTTT. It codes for CASSPHADTQYF.

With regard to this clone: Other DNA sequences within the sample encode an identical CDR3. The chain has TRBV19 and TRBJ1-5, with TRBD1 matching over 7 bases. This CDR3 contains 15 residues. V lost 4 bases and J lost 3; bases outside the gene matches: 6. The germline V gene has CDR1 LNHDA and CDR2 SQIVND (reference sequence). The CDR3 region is CASSTTGRSNQPQHF. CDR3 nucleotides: TGTGCCAGTAGTACGACAGGGCGCTCCAATCAGCCCCAGCATTTT.

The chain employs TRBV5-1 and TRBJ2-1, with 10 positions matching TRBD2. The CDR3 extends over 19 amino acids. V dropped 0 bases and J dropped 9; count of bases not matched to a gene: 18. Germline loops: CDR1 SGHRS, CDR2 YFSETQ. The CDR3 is CASSLVSLLAGVGTGEQFF. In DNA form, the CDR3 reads TGCGCCAGCAGCTTGGTATCTCTTCTAGCGGGAGTAGGTACGGGTGAGCAGTTCTTC.

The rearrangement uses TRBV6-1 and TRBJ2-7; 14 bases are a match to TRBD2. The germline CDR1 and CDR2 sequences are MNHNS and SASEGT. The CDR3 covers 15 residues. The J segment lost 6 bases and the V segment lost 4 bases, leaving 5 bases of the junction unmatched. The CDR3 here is CASSGLAGGPGEQYF. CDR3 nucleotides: TGTGCCAGCAGTGGACTAGCGGGAGGGCCCGGCGAGCAGTACTTC.

The CDR3 DNA follows: TGTGCCATCAGCGGACAGGCCCATCAGCCCCAGCATTTT. As protein: CAISGQAHQPQHF. The chain has TRBV10-3 and TRBJ1-5; 7 bases are a match to TRBD1. Germline V CDR1 and CDR2: ENHRY, SYGVKD. After removal of 6 bases from V and 5 bases from J, the junction contained 4 bases not matched to a gene. The CDR3 loop spans 13 amino acids.

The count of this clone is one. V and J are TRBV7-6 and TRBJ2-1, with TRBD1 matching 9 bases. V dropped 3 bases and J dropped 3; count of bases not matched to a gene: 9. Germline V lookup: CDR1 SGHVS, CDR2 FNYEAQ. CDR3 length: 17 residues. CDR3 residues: CASSFRTGERVYNEQFF. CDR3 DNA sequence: TGTGCCAGCAGCTTCCGGACAGGGGAACGAGTCTACAATGAGCAGTTCTTC.

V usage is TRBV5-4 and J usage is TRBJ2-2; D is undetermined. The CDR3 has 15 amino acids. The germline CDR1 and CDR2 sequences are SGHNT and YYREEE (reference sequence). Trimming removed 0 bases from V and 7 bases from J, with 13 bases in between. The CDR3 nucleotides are TGTGCCAGCAGCTTGGCCCTGGGTTCGGGCGGGGAGCTGTTTTTT. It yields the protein CASSLALGSGGELFF.

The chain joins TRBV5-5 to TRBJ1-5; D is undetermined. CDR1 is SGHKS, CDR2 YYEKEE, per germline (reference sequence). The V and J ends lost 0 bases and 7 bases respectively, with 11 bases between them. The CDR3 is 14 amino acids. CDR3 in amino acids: CASSLEIRTQPQHF. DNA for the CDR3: TGTGCCAGCAGCTTGGAAATTAGAACCCAGCCCCAGCATTTT.